Each of the 21 T cell receptor beta chains below was sequenced from the same sample in a study of T cell changes during pregnancy in multiple sclerosis. Clones were read by immunoSEQ multiplex PCR, and TCRdb kept only the in-frame ones, dropping some. The table lists about 36,000 clones, around 93% of them singletons, with just over 0.4% in the top ten. Sequenced here: CD4+ T cells from peripheral blood mononuclear cells, sampled in the first trimester of pregnancy. The receptor source for this set is a female donor with multiple sclerosis, enrolled in a pregnancy study.

The J gene is TRBJ2-2, the V gene TRBV10-3; a weak D match, TRBD2 (6 bases). This CDR3 has 14 amino acids. CDR1 is ENHRY and CDR2 is SYGVKD in the germline V gene. V was cut by 0 bases and J by 6 bases, with 8 bases left in between. Here the CDR3 reads CAISESTGAGELFF. The CDR3 DNA sequence: TGTGCCATCAGTGAGTCCACGGGAGCCGGGGAGCTGTTTTTT.

The CDR3 DNA sequence: TGTGCCAGCAGCTTGGGTCAGCGACAGGCTAGCTACGAGCAGTACTTC. This gives the protein CASSLGQRQASYEQYF. The genes are TRBV5-4 and TRBJ2-7, with D tentatively TRBD1 (6 bases). There are 16 residues in the CDR3. The germline CDR1 and CDR2 sequences are SGHNT and YYREEE (reference sequence). V shed 0 bases and J shed 3 bases, with 16 bases lying between them.

The chain couples TRBV5-1 to TRBJ2-7, with 7 bases that match TRBD1. Germline CDR1 and CDR2: SGHRS and YFSETQ. V lost 4 bases to trimming and J lost 3 bases; unmatched junction nucleotides: 13. This CDR3 contains 16 residues. The CDR3 sequence is CASSTTPTGVGYEQYF. The CDR3, as DNA: TGCGCCAGCAGCACCACGCCCACAGGGGTGGGCTACGAGCAGTACTTC.

The chain uses TRBV5-4 and TRBJ2-7; D is uncertain. Germline-derived CDR1 and CDR2 are SGHNT and YYREEE (reference sequence). There are 13 residues in the CDR3. V was shortened by 1 base and J by 5 bases, with 10 bases between the two germline ends. CDR3 sequence: CASSLSLEHEQYF. The CDR3 region has the DNA TGTGCCAGCAGCTTGAGCCTAGAACACGAGCAGTACTTC.

The V gene is TRBV7-3, the J gene TRBJ2-2; 10 bases map to TRBD2. The CDR3 has 16 residues. CDR1 SGHTA and CDR2 FQGTGA come from the germline V gene. V trimming: 1 base; J trimming: 6 bases; junction bases outside the gene matches: 5. CDR3 in amino acids: CASSLRASGRSGELFF. For the CDR3, the DNA is TGTGCCAGCAGCTTAAGGGCTAGCGGGAGATCCGGGGAGCTGTTTTTT.

V and J are TRBV7-7 and TRBJ2-1, with 7 bases matching TRBD1. The CDR3 totals 15 residues. V lost 1 base, J lost 7 bases, and 7 bases stayed unmatched. Per germline, CDR1 SSHAT and CDR2 FNYEAQ (reference sequence). The CDR3 coding sequence is TGTGCCAGCAGCTTAGGACAGGGATGGGGTAATGAGCAGTTCTTC. Its translation: CASSLGQGWGNEQFF.

V and J are TRBV7-2 and TRBJ1-1; unclear D gene. V shed 4 bases and J shed 2 bases, with 8 bases lying between them. This CDR3 has 13 amino acids. CDR1 is SGHTA, CDR2 FQGNSA, per germline. In DNA form, the CDR3 reads TGTGCCAGCAGCTCAGCTATTAACACTGAAGCTTTCTTT. This sequence encodes CASSSAINTEAFF.

This sequence joins TRBV6-5 and TRBJ2-2; D remains unclear. V lost 7 bases and J 6 bases, leaving 9 bases between the germline ends. Germline V lookup: CDR1 MNHEY, CDR2 SVGAGI. The length of the CDR3 is 12 residues. The CDR3 coding sequence is TGTGCCAGCATCTCCCCTCCCGGGGAGCTGTTTTTT. Translated, it gives CASISPPGELFF.

The chain joins TRBV7-9 to TRBJ2-7; D gene ambiguous. Trimming shortened V by 5 bases and J by 7 bases, and 6 bases separated the two germline ends. The CDR3 is made up of 10 amino acids. The germline CDR1 and CDR2 sequences are SEHNR and FQNEAQ (reference sequence). CDR3 nucleotides: TGTGCCAGCAGCCCGGGTGAGCAGTACTTC. Encoded protein: CASSPGEQYF.

The chain employs TRBV2 and TRBJ1-4; TRBD1 agrees at 7 bases. Trimming at V came to 5 bases and at J to 2 bases, leaving 2 bases not matched to a gene. The CDR3 totals 14 residues. The germline V gene encodes CDR1 SNHLY and CDR2 FYNNEI. The DNA for the CDR3 is TGTGCCAGCAGTCCGACAGGGACTAATGAAAAACTGTTTTTT. Its translation is CASSPTGTNEKLFF.

The chain links TRBV19 to TRBJ2-5; D is possibly TRBD2 (5 bases). CDR3 length equals 14 residues. CDR1 LNHDA and CDR2 SQIVND come from the germline V gene (reference sequence). V was pared by 4 bases and J by 3 bases, with 12 bases between. CDR3 in DNA: TGTGCCAGTAGTACCCGTTCGAGGGAAGAGACCCAGTACTTC. As protein: CASSTRSREETQYF. Based on the CDR3 plus reference TRBV19 and TRBJ2-5, the full variable domain is DGGITQSPKYLFRKEGQNVTLSCEQNLNHDAMYWYRQDPGQGLRLIYYSQIVNDFQKGDIAEGYSVSREKKESFPLTVTSAQKNPTAFYLCASSTRSREETQYFGPGTRLLVL.

The rearrangement links TRBV4-2 to TRBJ2-1; D may be TRBD2 (5 bases). The CDR3 runs 15 residues. Germline values: CDR1 LGHNA, CDR2 YNFKEQ. Deletions cut 0 bases from V and 5 bases from J, with 11 bases between. The CDR3, as DNA: TGTGCCAGCAGCCAAGAAGTGCGGGCCAACAATGAGCAGTTCTTC. Amino acids: CASSQEVRANNEQFF.

The chain carries TRBV7-3 and TRBJ2-5, with 7 positions matching TRBD2. After removal of 1 base from V and 4 bases from J, the junction contained 3 bases not matched to a gene. The germline CDR1 and CDR2 sequences are SGHTA and FQGTGA. This CDR3 region has 14 residues. The CDR3 sequence is CASSLSGRPETQYF. The CDR3 DNA reads as TGTGCCAGCAGCTTAAGCGGGAGACCAGAGACCCAGTACTTC.

The chain couples TRBV2 to TRBJ2-7, with TRBD1 matching over 10 bases. Unmatched junction bases numbered 8, after V lost 2 bases and J lost 7 bases. CDR3 size: 15 residues. Per the germline V gene, CDR1 is SNHLY and CDR2 is FYNNEI. The DNA of the CDR3 is TGTGCCAGCAGTGAAACGGGACAGGGGACGCAAGAGCAGTACTTC. Its protein product is CASSETGQGTQEQYF.

The chain carries TRBV4-2 and TRBJ1-1; TRBD1 is a possible D gene (6 bases). Trimming cost V 0 bases and J 4 bases, with 15 bases left between them. CDR3 length equals 16 residues. Germline V gene sequence: CDR1 LGHNA, CDR2 YNFKEQ. CDR3 coding DNA: TGTGCCAGCAGCCAAGAGGTGGGGGGGCACGGCACTGAAGCTTTCTTT. Its protein product is CASSQEVGGHGTEAFF.

The chain's CDR3 is CAITLNRDYGYTF. CDR3 sequence (DNA): TGCGCCATTACCTTGAACCGGGACTATGGCTACACCTTC. This chain connects TRBV10-1 to TRBJ1-2, with D unclear. CDR3 size: 13 residues. V was shortened by 10 bases and J by 3 bases, with 15 bases between the two germline ends. Germline CDR1 WNHNN, CDR2 SYGVQD (reference sequence).

This chain links TRBV6-6 with TRBJ2-1, with D possibly being TRBD2 (6 bases). The CDR3 runs to 15 residues. Trimming shortened V by 6 bases and J by 10 bases, and 22 bases separated the two germline ends. Germline V gene lookup returns CDR1 MNHNY and CDR2 SVGAGI (reference sequence). The CDR3 sequence is CASSPGGVGIGEQFF. The DNA of the CDR3 is TGTGCCAGCAGCCCCGGGGGAGTAGGCATAGGGGAGCAGTTCTTC.

The gene calls are TRBV5-6 and TRBJ1-5; tentative D call: TRBD1 (6 bases). V gave up 2 bases and J gave up 7 bases, with 28 bases separating them. This CDR3 contains 19 residues. Germline CDR1 and CDR2: SGHDT and YYEEEE. The CDR3 spells CASSFIRKPGQLRYQPQHF. DNA for the CDR3: TGTGCCAGCAGCTTCATACGAAAGCCGGGACAATTAAGGTACCAGCCCCAGCATTTT.

The V call is TRBV5-8, the J call TRBJ2-5; tentative D call: TRBD2 (5 bases). The germline V gene encodes CDR1 SGHTS and CDR2 YDEGEE. The CDR3 length is 12 residues. The ends were cut back, 7 bases at V and 4 bases at J, with 11 bases in the middle. The CDR3 sequence is CASGLGRETQYF. In nucleotides, the CDR3 is TGTGCCAGCGGTCTGGGGAGAGAGACCCAGTACTTC.

This clone was seen once. This chain uses TRBV30 with TRBJ2-3, with 8 bases matching TRBD2. This CDR3 is 13 amino acids long. The germline CDR1 and CDR2 sequences are GTSNPN and SVGIG (reference sequence). Trimming removed 3 bases from V and 1 base from J; junction bases left unmatched: 0. The CDR3 nucleotides are TGTGCCTGGAGGACTAGCGGCACAGATACGCAGTATTTT. Translation: CAWRTSGTDTQYF.

The gene calls are TRBV4-3 and TRBJ2-1; 13 bases match TRBD2. Germline V gene sequence: CDR1 LGHNA, CDR2 YSLEER. This CDR3 has 16 amino acids. Germline trimming cut 4 bases from V and 7 bases from J; bases unmatched to any gene: 7. DNA for the CDR3: TGCGCCAGCAGCCTGTCACTAGCGGGGGGGGAAAATGAGCAGTTCTTC. Translated, it gives CASSLSLAGGENEQFF.